This TCR beta chain was recovered during a study of blood T cell dynamics during melanoma immunotherapy (dated by TCRdb to 2020 to 2022). Background for the entire study: Patients had metastatic melanoma and received first-line pembrolizumab or nivolumab plus ipilimumab as standard of care in the United Kingdom. To identify early correlates of response, the study profiled peripheral T cell receptor repertoires in patients with metastatic melanoma before and after one cycle of checkpoint inhibitor therapy. The training cohort consisted of consecutive patients, while an additional independent group of patients from the same centre was pooled to form an external validation set. On the study overall, not on this receptor specifically: The study was unable to establish whether the T cell clones driving the repertoire changes were melanoma-specific or instead reflected general immune activation. The relatively small sample size was acknowledged as a potential limitation on generalization of the results. A bifurcated reorganization of the PBMC repertoire at W3, with increased clonality or increased diversity, was observed in patients who later achieved disease control, unlike in progressors.

With regard to this clone: What this receptor recognizes is not known. No qualities accompany the bases; no much larger clone lies one base away.

The intended sense of this specimen's time point label: pre-treatment baseline. Blood samples were collected before treatment (T0) and at week 3 (W3), after the first cycle of checkpoint blockade. Except for a couple of patients with rapid clinical progression, response was assessed 12 weeks after the first infusion by RECIST 1.1; disease control meant complete response, partial response or stable disease. Patients with prior systemic cancer treatment, concomitant immunosuppressant therapy or synchronous other active malignancies were excluded. TCR beta was sequenced in both bulk PBMC and plasma cell-free DNA in order to track circulating cells as well as T cell turnover. Lymphoprep and SepMate tubes were used to isolate PBMC from blood, and red cell lysis was then performed. DNA from PBMC and sorted T cell subsets was extracted with QIAamp DNA Blood Mini kits. For every bulk PBMC sample, a fixed 350 ng of DNA was loaded. The immunoSEQ TCRb Assay kit was used according to manufacturer instructions to amplify TCR beta CDR3 sequences from genomic DNA. The KAPA Library Quantification Kit for Illumina platforms was used to quantify the pooled libraries by qPCR. Pooled libraries were sequenced on an Illumina NextSeq 500, clustered at 0.6-1.1 pM. The paper's processing steps were these. TCR data were analyzed with immunoSEQ ANALYZER and the R LymphoSeq package. A rearrangement efficiency score was calculated as productive divided by the sum of productive and non-productive CDR3 sequences. Clonality was measured with the Gini coefficient and diversity with the Renyi index at alpha=1, compared pairwise between timepoints within each patient. Clonal relatedness, based on an edit distance of 3, and repertoire similarity, based on the Bhattacharyya coefficient, were both computed in LymphoSeq. To classify response, a linear discriminant analysis based on week-3 changes in clonality and diversity was built with the R MASS and caret packages. TCRdb took this table from immuneACCESS and kept in-frame rearrangements with V and J called. Such tables lack part of the clones; where checked against another copy, unresolved V genes explain under half of the gap, and the rest is unexplained. The V and J calls and clone size are taken from that table; D and trimming were inferred from the DNA. The table for this sample lists approximately 11,000 clones; less than 85% of them were counted only once. 15% to 20% of the sample is in the top ten clones.

The CDR1 and CDR2 encoded by the germline V gene (reference sequence) are LNHNV and YYDKDF. Counted from cysteine to phenylalanine, this CDR3 has 15 amino acids. Kept here is only the CDR3 DNA, which spans 45 bases and is read in frame from base 1. V loses 6 bases at its end and J loses 2 bases; junction bases beyond the gene matches: 4. The rearranged chain carries TRBV15 and TRBJ2-1, with 10 bases aligning to TRBD1. This TCR came from a human donor with melanoma. The sample was blood, taken from a patient treated with checkpoint blockade. The DNA sequence is as follows: TGTGCCACCAGAGGACAGGGGGTACCCTACAATGAGCAGTTCTTC. It specifies CATRGQGVPYNEQFF.